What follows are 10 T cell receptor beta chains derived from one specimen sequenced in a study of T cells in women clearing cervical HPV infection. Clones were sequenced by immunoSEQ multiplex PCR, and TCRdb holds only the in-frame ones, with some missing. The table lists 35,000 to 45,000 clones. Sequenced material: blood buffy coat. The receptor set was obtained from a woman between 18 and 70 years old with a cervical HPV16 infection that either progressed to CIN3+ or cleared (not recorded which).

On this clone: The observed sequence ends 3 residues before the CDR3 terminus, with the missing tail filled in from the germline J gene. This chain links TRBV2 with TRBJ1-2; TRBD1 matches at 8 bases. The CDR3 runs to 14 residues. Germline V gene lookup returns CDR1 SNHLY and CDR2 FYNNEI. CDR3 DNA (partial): TGTGCCAGCAGTTGGGACAGGACCACAGATACC. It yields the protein CASSWDRTTDT. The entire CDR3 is CASSWDRTTDTYTF.

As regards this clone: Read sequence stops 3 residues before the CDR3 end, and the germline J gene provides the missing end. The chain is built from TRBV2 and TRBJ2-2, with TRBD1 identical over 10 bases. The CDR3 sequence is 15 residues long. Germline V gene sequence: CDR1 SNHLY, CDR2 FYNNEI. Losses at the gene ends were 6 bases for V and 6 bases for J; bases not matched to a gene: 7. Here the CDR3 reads CASRDRTGGPGELFF. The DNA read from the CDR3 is TGTGCCAGCAGGGATCGGACAGGGGGACCCGGGGAG. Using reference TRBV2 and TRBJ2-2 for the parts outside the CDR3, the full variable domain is EPEVTQTPSHQVTQMGQEVILRCVPISNHLYFYWYRQILGQKVEFLVSFYNNEISEKSEIFDDQFSVERPDGSNFTLKIRSTKLEDSAMYFCASRDRTGGPGELFFGEGSRLTVL.

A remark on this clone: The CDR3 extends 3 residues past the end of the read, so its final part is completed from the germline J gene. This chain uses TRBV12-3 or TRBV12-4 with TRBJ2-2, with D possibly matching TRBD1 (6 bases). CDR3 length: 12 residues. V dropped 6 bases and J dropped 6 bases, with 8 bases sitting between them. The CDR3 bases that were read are TGTGCCAGCAGGCCAGGGGCCGGGGAG. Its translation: CASRPGAGE. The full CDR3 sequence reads CASRPGAGELFF.

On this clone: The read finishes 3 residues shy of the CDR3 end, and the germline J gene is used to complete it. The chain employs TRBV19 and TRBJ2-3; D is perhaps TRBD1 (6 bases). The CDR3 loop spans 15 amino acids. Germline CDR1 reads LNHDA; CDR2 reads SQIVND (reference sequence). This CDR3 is CASRKDSASNQPQYF. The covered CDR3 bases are TGTGCCAGTAGGAAGGACAGTGCCAGCAATCAGCCG.

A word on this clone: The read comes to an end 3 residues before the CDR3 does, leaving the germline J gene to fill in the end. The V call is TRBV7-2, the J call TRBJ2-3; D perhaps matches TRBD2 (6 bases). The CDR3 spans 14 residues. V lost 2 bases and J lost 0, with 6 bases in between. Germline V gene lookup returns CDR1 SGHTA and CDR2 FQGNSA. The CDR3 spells CASSLSGSTDTQYF. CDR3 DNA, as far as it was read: TGTGCCAGCAGCTTAAGCGGGAGCACAGATACG.

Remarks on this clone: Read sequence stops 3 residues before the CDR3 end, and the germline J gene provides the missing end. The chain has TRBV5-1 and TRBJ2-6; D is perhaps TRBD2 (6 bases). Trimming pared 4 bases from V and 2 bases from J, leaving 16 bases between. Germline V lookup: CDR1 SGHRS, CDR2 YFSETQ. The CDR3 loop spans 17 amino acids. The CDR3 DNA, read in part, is TGCGCCAGCAGCCTGGGACCCGGGGGTACTGGGGCCAACGTC. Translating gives CASSLGPGGTGANV. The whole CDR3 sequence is CASSLGPGGTGANVLTF.

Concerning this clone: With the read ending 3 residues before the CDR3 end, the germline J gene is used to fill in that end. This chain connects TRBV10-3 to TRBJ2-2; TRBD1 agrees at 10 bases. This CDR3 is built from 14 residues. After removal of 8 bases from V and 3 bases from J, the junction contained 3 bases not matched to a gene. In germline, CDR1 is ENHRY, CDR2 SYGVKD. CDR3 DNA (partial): TGTGCCATCGGGGACAGGGGCGACACCGGGGAG. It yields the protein CAIGDRGDTGE. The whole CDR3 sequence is CAIGDRGDTGELFF.

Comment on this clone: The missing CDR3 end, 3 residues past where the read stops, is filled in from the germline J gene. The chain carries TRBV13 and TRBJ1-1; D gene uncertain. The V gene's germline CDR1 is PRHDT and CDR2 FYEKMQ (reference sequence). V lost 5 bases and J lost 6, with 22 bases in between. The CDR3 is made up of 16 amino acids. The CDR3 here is CASSPQQWSREAEAFF. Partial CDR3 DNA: TGTGCCAGCAGCCCCCAACAGTGGTCGCGCGAGGCTGAA. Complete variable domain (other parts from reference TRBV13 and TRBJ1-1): AAGVIQSPRHLIKEKRETATLKCYPIPRHDTVYWYQQGPGQDPQFLISFYEKMQSDKGSIPDRFSAQQFSDYHSELNMSSLELGDSALYFCASSPQQWSREAEAFFGQGTRLTVV.

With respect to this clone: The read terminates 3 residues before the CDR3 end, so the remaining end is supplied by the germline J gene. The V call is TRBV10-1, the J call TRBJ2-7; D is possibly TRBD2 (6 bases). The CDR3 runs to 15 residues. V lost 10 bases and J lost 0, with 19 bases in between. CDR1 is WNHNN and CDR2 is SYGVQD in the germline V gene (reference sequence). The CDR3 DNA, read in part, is TGCGCCACCTCTCCTATAGCGGAGAACTCCTACGAG. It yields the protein CATSPIAENSYE. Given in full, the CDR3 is CATSPIAENSYEQYF.

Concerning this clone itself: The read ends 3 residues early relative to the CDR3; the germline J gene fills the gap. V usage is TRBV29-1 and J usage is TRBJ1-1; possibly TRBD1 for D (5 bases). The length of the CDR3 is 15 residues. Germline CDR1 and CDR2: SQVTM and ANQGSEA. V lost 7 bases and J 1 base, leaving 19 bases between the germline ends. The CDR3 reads CSAHGGMRANTEAFF. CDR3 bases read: TGCAGCGCCCACGGGGGAATGAGGGCGAACACTGAA. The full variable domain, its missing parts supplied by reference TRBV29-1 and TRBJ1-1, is SAVISQKPSRDICQRGTSLTIQCQVDSQVTMMFWYRQQPGQSLTLIATANQGSEATYESGFVIDKFPISRPNLTFSTLTVSNMSPEDSSIYLCSAHGGMRANTEAFFGQGTRLTVV.